This T cell receptor beta chain was captured by sequencing in a study of blood T cell repertoires in COVID-19. Looking at the study overall: Samples came from the United States, Italy and Spain, spanning acute and convalescent COVID-19. In each case, the material was cDNA or gDNA derived from T cells, B-cell-depleted T cells, or PBMCs.

This clone was observed a handful of times. Profiled with immunoSEQ multiplex PCR; TCRdb holds only in-frame clones, not every one. The sample comprises some 150,000 clones, 79% of which are singletons, and approximately 8.6% rests with the top ten. This CDR3 is 16 amino acids long. Germline V gives CDR1 KGHSH, CDR2 LQKENI. V lost 3 bases, J lost 6 bases, and 10 bases stayed unmatched. V usage is TRBV18 and J usage is TRBJ2-1, with TRBD1 identical over 8 bases. The sequencing sample was made of peripheral blood. This TCR was recovered from a man aged 45-65 years with active or convalescent COVID-19. The CDR3 coding sequence is TGTGCCAGCTCACCTCGGTACGGGACAGGTGCCAATGAGCAGTTCTTC. This codes for CASSPRYGTGANEQFF.